This T cell receptor (beta chain) was captured by sequencing in a study of T cell responses to AZD1222 COVID-19 vaccine. The repertoire was sequenced with immunoSEQ multiplex PCR; TCRdb's copy has only in-frame clones and lacks some. The table shows some 130,000 clones, with 85% occurring only once. This TCR was sampled from an adult who received the MenACWY meningococcal vaccine as a control. The input for sequencing was peripheral blood, taken 28 days after the second dose of the MenACWY control vaccine.

The CDR3 spells CASTPSGSSYEQYF. For the CDR3, the DNA is TGTGCCAGCACCCCCAGCGGATCTTCTTACGAGCAGTACTTC. The rearrangement uses TRBV5-6 and TRBJ2-7; TRBD2 might be the D (5 bases). There are 14 residues in the CDR3. Germline CDR1 and CDR2: SGHDT and YYEEEE. Deletions cut 6 bases from V and 4 bases from J, with 17 bases between.